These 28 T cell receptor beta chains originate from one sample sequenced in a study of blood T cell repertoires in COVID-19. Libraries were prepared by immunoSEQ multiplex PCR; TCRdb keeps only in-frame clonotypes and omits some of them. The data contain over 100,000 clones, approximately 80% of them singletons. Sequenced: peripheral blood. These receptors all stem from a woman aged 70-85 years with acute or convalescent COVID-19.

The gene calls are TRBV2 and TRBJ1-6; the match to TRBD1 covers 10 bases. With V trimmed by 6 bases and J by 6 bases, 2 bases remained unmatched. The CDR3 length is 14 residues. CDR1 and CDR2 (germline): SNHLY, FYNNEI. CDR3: CASRWDRGNSPLHF. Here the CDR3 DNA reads TGTGCCAGCAGATGGGACAGGGGTAATTCACCCCTCCACTTT.

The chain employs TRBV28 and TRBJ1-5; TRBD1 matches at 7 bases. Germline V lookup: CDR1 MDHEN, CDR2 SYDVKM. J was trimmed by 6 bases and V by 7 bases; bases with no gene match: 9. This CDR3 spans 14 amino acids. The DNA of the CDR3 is TGTGCCAGCACTCCAACAGGGGATGGTCAGCCCCAGCATTTT. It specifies CASTPTGDGQPQHF. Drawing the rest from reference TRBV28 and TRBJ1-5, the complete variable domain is DVKVTQSSRYLVKRTGEKVFLECVQDMDHENMFWYRQDPGLGLRLIYFSYDVKMKEKGDIPEGYSVSREKKERFSLILESASTNQTSMYLCASTPTGDGQPQHFGDGTRLSIL.

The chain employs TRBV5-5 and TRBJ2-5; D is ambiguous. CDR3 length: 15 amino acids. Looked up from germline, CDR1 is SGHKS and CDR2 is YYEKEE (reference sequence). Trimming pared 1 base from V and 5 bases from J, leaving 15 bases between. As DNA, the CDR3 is TGTGCCAGCAGCTTGATCCTAGGTGCGAGGGAGACCCAGTACTTC. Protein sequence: CASSLILGARETQYF.

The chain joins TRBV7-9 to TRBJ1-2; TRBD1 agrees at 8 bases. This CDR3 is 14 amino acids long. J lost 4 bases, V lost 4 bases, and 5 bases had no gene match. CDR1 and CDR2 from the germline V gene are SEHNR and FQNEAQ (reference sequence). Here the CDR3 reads CASSYGQGGYGYTF. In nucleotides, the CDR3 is TGTGCCAGCAGCTACGGACAGGGCGGCTATGGCTACACCTTC.

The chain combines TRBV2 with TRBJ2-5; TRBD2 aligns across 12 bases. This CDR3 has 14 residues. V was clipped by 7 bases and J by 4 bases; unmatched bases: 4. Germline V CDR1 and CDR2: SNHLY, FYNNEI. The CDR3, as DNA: TGTGCCAGCAAGTCGGGACTAGCGGGAGAGACCCAGTACTTC. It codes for CASKSGLAGETQYF.

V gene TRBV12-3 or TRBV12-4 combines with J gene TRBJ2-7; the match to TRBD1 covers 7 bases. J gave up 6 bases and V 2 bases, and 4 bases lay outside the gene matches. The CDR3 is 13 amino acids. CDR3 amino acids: CASSLRGDSEQYF. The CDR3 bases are TGTGCCAGCAGTTTACGAGGGGACAGCGAGCAGTACTTC.

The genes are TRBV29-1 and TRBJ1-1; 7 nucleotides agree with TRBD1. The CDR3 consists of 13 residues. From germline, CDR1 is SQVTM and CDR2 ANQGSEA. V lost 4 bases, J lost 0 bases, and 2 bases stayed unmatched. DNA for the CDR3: TGCAGCGTTGGGACAGGAGTGAACACTGAAGCTTTCTTT. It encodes CSVGTGVNTEAFF.

CDR3 nucleotide sequence: TGTGCCATCAGTGATTCCGGGACAGAGATTCCCAACTATGGCTACACCTTC. Its protein product is CAISDSGTEIPNYGYTF. The chain links TRBV10-3 to TRBJ1-2; the match to TRBD1 covers 7 bases. V lost 3 bases and J lost 2; bases outside the gene matches: 12. Germline V gives CDR1 ENHRY, CDR2 SYGVKD. The CDR3 covers 17 residues.

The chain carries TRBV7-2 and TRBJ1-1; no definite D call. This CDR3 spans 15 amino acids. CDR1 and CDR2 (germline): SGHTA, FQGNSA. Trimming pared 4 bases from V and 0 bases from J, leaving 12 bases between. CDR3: CASSWSKGVNTEAFF. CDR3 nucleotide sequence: TGTGCCAGCAGCTGGTCGAAGGGAGTGAACACTGAAGCTTTCTTT.

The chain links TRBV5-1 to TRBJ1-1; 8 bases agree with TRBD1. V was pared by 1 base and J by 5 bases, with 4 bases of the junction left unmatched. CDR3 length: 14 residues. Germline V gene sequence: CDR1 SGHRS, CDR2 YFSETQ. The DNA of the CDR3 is TGCGCCAGCAGCTTGCAGGGGGCGAGGACTGAAGCTTTCTTT. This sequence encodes CASSLQGARTEAFF.

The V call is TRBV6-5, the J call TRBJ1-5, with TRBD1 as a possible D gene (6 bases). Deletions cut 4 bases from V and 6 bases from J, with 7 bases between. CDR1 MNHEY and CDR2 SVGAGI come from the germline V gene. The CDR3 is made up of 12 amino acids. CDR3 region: CASSSGVQPQHF. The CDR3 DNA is TGTGCCAGCAGTTCAGGGGTTCAGCCCCAGCATTTT.

The CDR3 region has the DNA TGCGCCAGCAGCCAAGAGGGTGTGACAGGGGGCTACGAGCAGTACTTC. Protein sequence: CASSQEGVTGGYEQYF. The V call is TRBV4-1, the J call TRBJ2-7, with 9 bases matching TRBD1. CDR1 and CDR2 from the germline V gene are MGHRA and YSYEKL. CDR3 length: 16 amino acids. Trimming took 0 bases from V and 3 from J; bases not matched to a gene: 6.

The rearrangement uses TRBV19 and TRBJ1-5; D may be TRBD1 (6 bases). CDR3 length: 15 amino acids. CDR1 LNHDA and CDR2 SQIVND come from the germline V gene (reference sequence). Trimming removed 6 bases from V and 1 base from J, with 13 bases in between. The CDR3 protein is CASRNNGQSNQPQHF. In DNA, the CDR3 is TGTGCCAGTAGGAATAACGGACAGAGCAATCAGCCCCAGCATTTT.

As DNA, the CDR3 is TGTGCCAGCAGTTACAACGGGGGAAAATACTATGGCTACACCTTC. It yields the protein CASSYNGGKYYGYTF. The chain joins TRBV6-2 or TRBV6-3 to TRBJ1-2; D might be TRBD1 (5 bases). The CDR3 sequence is 15 residues long. V lost 2 bases and J lost 3, with 13 bases in between. Looked up from germline, CDR1 is MNHEY and CDR2 is SVGEGT.

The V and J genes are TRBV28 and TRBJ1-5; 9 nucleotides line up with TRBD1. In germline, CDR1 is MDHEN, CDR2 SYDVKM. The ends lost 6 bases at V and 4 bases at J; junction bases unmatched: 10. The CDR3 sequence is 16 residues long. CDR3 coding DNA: TGTGCCAGCAGCCCTTCCGGGACAGGGACTAATCAGCCCCAGCATTTT. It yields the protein CASSPSGTGTNQPQHF.

This CDR3 is CASSQLGVGTEAFF. CDR3 coding DNA: TGTGCCAGCAGCCAACTCGGGGTCGGCACTGAAGCTTTCTTT. This chain joins TRBV7-9 and TRBJ1-1; D is undetermined. V lost 5 bases, J lost 4 bases, and 14 bases lay in between. The V gene's germline CDR1 is SEHNR and CDR2 FQNEAQ (reference sequence). This CDR3 spans 14 amino acids.

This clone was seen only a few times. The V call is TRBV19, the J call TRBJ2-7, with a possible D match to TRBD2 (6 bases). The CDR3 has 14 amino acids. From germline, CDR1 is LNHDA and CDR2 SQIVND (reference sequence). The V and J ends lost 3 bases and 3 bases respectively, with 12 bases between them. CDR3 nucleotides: TGTGCCAGTAGTATCGCGGGAACGAACTACGAGCAGTACTTC. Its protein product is CASSIAGTNYEQYF.

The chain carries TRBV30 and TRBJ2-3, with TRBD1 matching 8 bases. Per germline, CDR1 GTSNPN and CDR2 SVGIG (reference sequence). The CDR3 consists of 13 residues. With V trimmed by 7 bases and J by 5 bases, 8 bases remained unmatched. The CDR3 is CASRSRGQDTQYF. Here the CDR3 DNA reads TGTGCCTCCAGATCCAGGGGGCAAGATACGCAGTATTTT.

CDR3 sequence: CASSLGVQGNQPQHF. Here the CDR3 DNA reads TGTGCCAGCAGCTTGGGGGTACAGGGAAATCAGCCCCAGCATTTT. The rearrangement joins TRBV5-5 to TRBJ1-5, with D possibly being TRBD1 (6 bases). The CDR3 consists of 15 residues. CDR1 is SGHKS and CDR2 is YYEKEE in the germline V gene (reference sequence). Trimming pared 0 bases from V and 4 bases from J, leaving 11 bases between.

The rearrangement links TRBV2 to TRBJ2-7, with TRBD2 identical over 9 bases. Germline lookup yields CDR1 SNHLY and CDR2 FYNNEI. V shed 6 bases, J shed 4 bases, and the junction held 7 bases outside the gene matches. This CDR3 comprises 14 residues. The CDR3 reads CASSELAGKYEQYF. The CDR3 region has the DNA TGTGCCAGCAGCGAGCTAGCGGGAAAATACGAGCAGTACTTC.

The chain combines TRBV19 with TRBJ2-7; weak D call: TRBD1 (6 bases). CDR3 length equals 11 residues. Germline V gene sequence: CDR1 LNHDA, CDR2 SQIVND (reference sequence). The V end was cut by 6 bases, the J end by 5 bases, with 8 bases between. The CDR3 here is CASRAGDEQYF. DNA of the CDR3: TGTGCCAGTAGGGCAGGGGACGAGCAGTACTTC. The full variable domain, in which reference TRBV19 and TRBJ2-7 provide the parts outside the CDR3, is DGGITQSPKYLFRKEGQNVTLSCEQNLNHDAMYWYRQDPGQGLRLIYYSQIVNDFQKGDIAEGYSVSREKKESFPLTVTSAQKNPTAFYLCASRAGDEQYFGPGTRLTVT.

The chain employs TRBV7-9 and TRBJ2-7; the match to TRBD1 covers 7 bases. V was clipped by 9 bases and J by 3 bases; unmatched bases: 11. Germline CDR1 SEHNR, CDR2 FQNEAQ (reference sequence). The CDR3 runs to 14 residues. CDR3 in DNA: TGTGCCAGGAGGTACAGGGGACAGCGCTACGAGCAGTACTTC. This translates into CARRYRGQRYEQYF.

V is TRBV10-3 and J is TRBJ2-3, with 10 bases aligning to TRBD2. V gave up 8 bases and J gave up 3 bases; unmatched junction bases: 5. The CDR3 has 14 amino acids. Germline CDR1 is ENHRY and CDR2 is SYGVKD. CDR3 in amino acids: CAIQPAGGTDTQYF. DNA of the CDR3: TGTGCCATCCAACCAGCGGGAGGGACAGATACGCAGTATTTT.

The CDR3 spells CASSTSGASDETQYF. CDR3 sequence (DNA): TGTGCCAGCTCGACAAGCGGGGCTTCGGACGAGACCCAGTACTTC. The J gene is TRBJ2-5, the V gene TRBV18; 7 nucleotides match TRBD2. Trimming took 6 bases from V and 5 from J; bases not matched to a gene: 12. Germline CDR1 KGHSH, CDR2 LQKENI. The CDR3 consists of 15 residues.

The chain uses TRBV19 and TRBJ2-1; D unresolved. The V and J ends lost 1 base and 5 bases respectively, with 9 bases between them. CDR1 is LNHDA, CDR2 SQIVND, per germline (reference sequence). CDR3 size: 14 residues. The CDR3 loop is CASSIVNRNNEQFF. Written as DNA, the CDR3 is TGTGCCAGTAGTATAGTTAACAGAAACAATGAGCAGTTCTTC.

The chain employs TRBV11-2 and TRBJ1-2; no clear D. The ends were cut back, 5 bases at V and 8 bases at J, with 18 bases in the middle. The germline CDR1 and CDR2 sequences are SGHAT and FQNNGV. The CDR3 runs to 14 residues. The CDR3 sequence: CASSPPLVLRGYTF. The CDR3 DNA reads TGTGCCAGCAGCCCCCCTTTGGTTTTGCGGGGCTACACCTTC. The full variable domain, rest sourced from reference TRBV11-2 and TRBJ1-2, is EAGVAQSPRYKIIEKRQSVAFWCNPISGHATLYWYQQILGQGPKLLIQFQNNGVVDDSQLPKDRFSAERLKGVDSTLKIQPAKLEDSAVYLCASSPPLVLRGYTFGSGTRLTVV.

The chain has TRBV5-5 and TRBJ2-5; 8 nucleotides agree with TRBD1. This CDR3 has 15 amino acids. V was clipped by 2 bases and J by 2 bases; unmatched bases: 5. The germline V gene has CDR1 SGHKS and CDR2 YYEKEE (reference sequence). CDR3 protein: CASSFRTGTQETQYF. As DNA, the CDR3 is TGTGCCAGCAGCTTTCGGACAGGGACTCAAGAGACCCAGTACTTC.

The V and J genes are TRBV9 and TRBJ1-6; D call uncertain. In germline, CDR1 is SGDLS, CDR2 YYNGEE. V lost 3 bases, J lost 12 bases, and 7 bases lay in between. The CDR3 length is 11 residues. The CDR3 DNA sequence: TGTGCCAGCAGCGATCGCGGACCCCTCCACTTT. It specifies CASSDRGPLHF.